Presented here are 12 T cell receptor beta chains from one specimen sequenced in a study of T cells in Graves' hyperthyroidism and ophthalmopathy. Amplified TCR beta CDR3 regions came from RNA transcripts. Carried out on the TCR CDR3, a first-round RT-PCR used the HTBI primer set. TCRdb itself ran the multiplex PCR reads through MiXCR, one entry per CDR3 protein. In the table there are roughly 580,000 distinct CDR3 sequences, around 14% of which are singletons. Sequencing was performed on blood. The receptors were sampled from a woman younger than 45 with Graves' hyperthyroidism that later progressed to Graves' ophthalmopathy.

On this clonotype itself: A read error may explain this, as a much larger clone is one base away. The V gene is TRBV11-2, the J gene TRBJ2-3; the match to TRBD2 covers 7 bases. Per the germline V gene, CDR1 is SGHAT and CDR2 is FQNNGV. The CDR3 extends over 16 amino acids. Germline trimming cut 3 bases from V and 4 bases from J; bases unmatched to any gene: 10. The CDR3: CASSFFPRESPDTQYF. CDR3 in DNA: TGTGCCAGCAGCTTCTTCCCGCGGGAGTCCCCAGATACGCAGTATTTT.

The sample holds many counts of this clonotype. This CDR3 is CASTMGAVNYGYTF. DNA of the CDR3: TGTGCCAGCACCATGGGGGCAGTCAACTATGGCTACACCTTC. The rearrangement uses TRBV7-8 and TRBJ1-2; possible D gene TRBD1, 6 bases. The CDR3 spans 14 residues. Deletions cut 7 bases from V and 2 bases from J, with 14 bases between. CDR1 and CDR2 from the germline V gene are SGHVS and FQNEAQ. Full variable domain (remainder filled in from reference TRBV7-8 and TRBJ1-2): GAGVSQSPRYKVAKRGQDVALRCDPISGHVSLFWYQQALGQGPEFLTYFQNEAQLDKSGLPSDRFFAERPEGSVSTLKIQRTQQEDSAVYLCASTMGAVNYGYTFGSGTRLTVV.

Concerning this clonotype itself: This may stem from a read error, because a much larger clone lies one nucleotide away. The chain joins TRBV15 to TRBJ2-1, with 10 bases identical to TRBD2. CDR3 size: 16 residues. Germline CDR1 LNHNV, CDR2 YYDKDF (reference sequence). V gave up 0 bases and J gave up 8 bases; unmatched junction bases: 7. The CDR3 sequence: CATSRDLAGVRDEQFF. The CDR3 region has the DNA TGTGCCACCAGCAGAGATCTAGCGGGAGTGAGGGATGAGCAGTTCTTC.

At least ten counts were recorded for this clonotype. The V call is TRBV28, the J call TRBJ2-7, with D uncertain. The CDR3 runs to 12 residues. Germline loops: CDR1 MDHEN, CDR2 SYDVKM. Between the trimmed V and J ends, which lost 4 bases and 4 bases, there was a span of 8 bases. CDR3 nucleotides: TGTGCCAGCAGTTCGAACGTATACGAGCAGTACTTC. Translated, it gives CASSSNVYEQYF.

The table lists this clonotype with many counts. The chain joins TRBV12-3 or TRBV12-4 to TRBJ1-5; D uncertain. This CDR3 contains 13 residues. Between the trimmed V and J ends, which lost 3 bases and 4 bases, there was a span of 7 bases. The CDR3 loop reads CASSFGQNQPQHF. The CDR3 DNA is TGTGCCAGCAGTTTTGGGCAGAATCAGCCCCAGCATTTT.

This clonotype was recorded many times. V usage is TRBV12-3 or TRBV12-4 and J usage is TRBJ2-5; 7 bases line up with TRBD2. The CDR3 has 15 amino acids. With V trimmed by 2 bases and J by 5 bases, 8 bases remained unmatched. The CDR3 bases are TGTGCCAGCAGTTTAAGAGGAGCGGGGTGGGAGACCCAGTACTTC. Translating gives CASSLRGAGWETQYF.

This clonotype came up many times. The rearrangement uses TRBV12-3 or TRBV12-4 and TRBJ1-2; D possibly corresponds to TRBD1 (6 bases). V was cut by 8 bases and J by 6 bases, with 13 bases left in between. The CDR3 covers 12 residues. CDR3 protein: CASRSGAHGYTF. The CDR3 DNA reads TGTGCCAGCCGCTCGGGGGCCCATGGCTACACCTTC.

In this sample, this clonotype turned up many times. Germline and junction disagree at one end, which may indicate a read error. The DNA of the CDR3 is TGTGCTAGCAGCCTTGGACATAGAGAAAAACTGTTTTTT. Translating it yields CASSLGHREKLFF. The chain combines TRBV7-7 with TRBJ1-4; maybe TRBD1 (5 bases). Germline assignment: CDR1 SSHAT and CDR2 FNYEAQ (reference sequence). The CDR3 sequence is 13 residues long.

The V gene is TRBV20-1, the J gene TRBJ2-3; TRBD2 agrees at 7 bases. The V gene's germline CDR1 is DFQATT and CDR2 SNEGSKA (reference sequence). Trimming at V came to 6 bases and at J to 3 bases, leaving 6 bases not matched to a gene. The CDR3 is made up of 13 amino acids. CDR3 in amino acids: CSAIAGTTDTQYF. CDR3 nucleotides: TGCAGTGCAATAGCGGGTACTACAGATACGCAGTATTTT.

This clonotype has a count of ten or more. The chain joins TRBV25-1 to TRBJ1-2; D may be TRBD1 (6 bases). The length of the CDR3 is 16 residues. CDR1 and CDR2 from the germline V gene are MGHDK and SYGVNS. Trimming shortened V by 5 bases and J by 4 bases, and 20 bases separated the two germline ends. CDR3 bases: TGTGCCAGCAGTCCACCGGGGGCAGACAGGATCTATGGCTACACCTTC. Protein: CASSPPGADRIYGYTF.

The rearrangement uses TRBV11-2 and TRBJ1-2; tentatively, D is TRBD1 (6 bases). The CDR3 spans 13 residues. Looked up from germline, CDR1 is SGHAT and CDR2 is FQNNGV. Trimming shortened V by 5 bases and J by 4 bases, and 11 bases separated the two germline ends. CDR3 sequence: CASSRRGTYGYTF. The CDR3 DNA follows: TGTGCCAGCAGCCGCAGGGGTACCTATGGCTACACCTTC.

This clonotype turned up a few times. The chain couples TRBV20-1 to TRBJ1-5; D call uncertain. CDR1 is DFQATT, CDR2 SNEGSKA, per germline (reference sequence). CDR3 length equals 13 residues. Trimming stripped 3 bases from V and 5 bases from J, with 11 bases between. The CDR3 reads CSASSGEDQPQHF. The CDR3 DNA is TGCAGTGCTAGTAGCGGGGAGGATCAGCCCCAGCATTTT.